Listed here is a single T cell receptor (beta chain). Its antigen is undetermined. Negative isolation yielded CD4+ and CD8+ T cells, and FACS enriched TEMRA cells. This sample was taken from a study of CD8 T cells in Susac syndrome. Whole-study findings and limits: Individuals included in the TCR sequencing and HLA analysis were acknowledged by the study to be relatively few in number.

Random hexamers were used to reverse transcribe the RNA input (0.5 to 1 ug). With immunoSEQ multiplex PCR, TCR beta CDR3 was amplified across 54 Vbeta and 13 Jbeta. TCRdb passed the immunoSEQ multiplex PCR reads through MiXCR, listing each CDR3 protein once. The profile shows 250,000 to 300,000 distinct CDR3 sequences, around 83% of them singletons. Germline CDR1 DFQATT, CDR2 SNEGSKA (reference sequence). The CDR3 sequence is 16 residues long. Sequenced material: CD8+ T cells from PBMCs. This chain connects TRBV20-1 to TRBJ1-2; weak D call: TRBD1 (5 bases). The TCR originated in a human donor with multiple sclerosis. The CDR3 DNA reads TGCAGCGGACTGAGGACACTTCTTCCTCCTAACTATGGCTACACCTTC. It encodes CSGLRTLLPPNYGYTF.